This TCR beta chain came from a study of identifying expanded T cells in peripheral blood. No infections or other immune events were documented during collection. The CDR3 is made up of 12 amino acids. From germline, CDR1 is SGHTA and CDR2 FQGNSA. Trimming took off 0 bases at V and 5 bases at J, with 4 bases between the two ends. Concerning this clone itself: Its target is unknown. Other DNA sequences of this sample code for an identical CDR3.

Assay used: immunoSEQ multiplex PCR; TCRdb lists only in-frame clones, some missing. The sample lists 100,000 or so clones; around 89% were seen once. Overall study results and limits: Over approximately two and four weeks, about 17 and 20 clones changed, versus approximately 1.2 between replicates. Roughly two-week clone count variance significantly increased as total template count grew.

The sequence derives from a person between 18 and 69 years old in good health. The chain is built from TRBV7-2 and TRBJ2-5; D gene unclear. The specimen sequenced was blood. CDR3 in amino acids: CASSLARETQYF. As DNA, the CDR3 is TGTGCCAGCAGCTTAGCGCGGGAGACCCAGTACTTC.